Following are 10 T cell receptor beta chains from one sample sequenced in a study of CD8+ T cells in alopecia areata (dated by TCRdb to 2016 to 2018). The label giving this sample's time point can be read as: baseline before oral tofacitinib. Libraries were constructed by the immunoSEQ multiplex PCR assay. To provide template for TCR sequencing, every sample had RNA extracted and reverse transcribed into cDNA. Imported from immuneACCESS, the table was reduced by TCRdb to in-frame sequences with V and J called. These copies leave out some clones; in studies compared against another copy, an unresolved V gene accounts for under half, and the cause of the remainder is not known. The sample table shows under 250,000 clones, and about 60% are seen once. Together, the top ten hold more than 0.4% of the sample. Material: CD4+ T cells sorted from blood, obtained at week 0. All receptors come from a human donor with alopecia areata.

The chain uses TRBV5-6 and TRBJ2-3, with D maybe TRBD2 (5 bases). V lost 0 bases and J 1 base, leaving 12 bases between the germline ends. CDR1 is SGHDT and CDR2 is YYEEEE in the germline V gene. The CDR3 spans 16 residues. CDR3 sequence (DNA): TGTGCCAGCAGCTTGGTGAGAAGCGGACGCACAGATACGCAGTATTTT. Translating gives CASSLVRSGRTDTQYF.

There are a few counts of this clone. The V call is TRBV14, the J call TRBJ2-5; 9 bases align to TRBD2. J was trimmed by 3 bases and V by 0 bases; bases with no gene match: 17. This CDR3 region has 20 residues. Germline V gene data show CDR1 as SGHDN and CDR2 as FVKESK. For the CDR3, the DNA is TGTGCCAGCAGCCAAGATCTTTGGCTAGCGGGACTACAAAGAGAAGAGACCCAGTACTTC. It translates to CASSQDLWLAGLQREETQYF.

The rearrangement joins TRBV5-1 to TRBJ2-3; D gene ambiguous. Germline V gene lookup returns CDR1 SGHRS and CDR2 YFSETQ. Trimming pared 2 bases from V and 6 bases from J, leaving 13 bases between. The CDR3 length is 14 residues. This chain's CDR3 is CASSFISAGDTQYF. In DNA form, the CDR3 reads TGCGCCAGCAGCTTTATCAGCGCTGGGGATACGCAGTATTTT.

The CDR3 loop reads CASSDRQLEEQYF. CDR3 coding DNA: TGTGCCAGCAGCGATAGACAGTTGGAAGAGCAGTACTTC. The chain uses TRBV7-8 and TRBJ2-7; TRBD1 is a possible D gene (5 bases). With 5 bases removed from V and 7 bases from J, the gap between germline ends came to 15 bases. This CDR3 has 13 residues. Germline V gene data show CDR1 as SGHVS and CDR2 as FQNEAQ. Filled out from reference TRBV7-8 and TRBJ2-7, the complete variable domain reads GAGVSQSPRYKVAKRGQDVALRCDPISGHVSLFWYQQALGQGPEFLTYFQNEAQLDKSGLPSDRFFAERPEGSVSTLKIQRTQQEDSAVYLCASSDRQLEEQYFGPGTRLTVT.

This sequence joins TRBV25-1 and TRBJ1-1, with 8 bases that match TRBD1. From germline, CDR1 is MGHDK and CDR2 SYGVNS. This CDR3 has 14 amino acids. V shed 7 bases, J shed 6 bases, and the junction held 10 bases outside the gene matches. CDR3 coding DNA: TGTGCCAGCACTAGCCAGGGGGCGCAGGCTGAAGCTTTCTTT. This encodes CASTSQGAQAEAFF.

This clone was counted between two and nine times. The chain has TRBV30 and TRBJ1-2, with 7 bases fitting TRBD1. CDR1 and CDR2 (germline): GTSNPN, SVGIG (reference sequence). With V trimmed by 3 bases and J by 0 bases, 4 bases remained unmatched. This CDR3 has 14 amino acids. In DNA form, the CDR3 reads TGTGCCTGGAGCAGGGGGGGTGCTAACTATGGCTACACCTTC. It specifies CAWSRGGANYGYTF.

This clone was observed a few times. The chain recombines TRBV29-1 with TRBJ1-1; unclear D gene. In germline, CDR1 is SQVTM, CDR2 ANQGSEA. This CDR3 region has 12 residues. V shed 5 bases and J shed 4 bases, with 11 bases lying between them. The DNA of the CDR3 is TGCAGCGTTTGCGTGGGCCCCACTGAAGCTTTCTTT. As protein: CSVCVGPTEAFF.

This sequence joins TRBV5-4 and TRBJ1-4; unclear D gene. This CDR3 has 14 amino acids. Germline lookup yields CDR1 SGHNT and CDR2 YYREEE (reference sequence). The V end lost 0 bases, the J end lost 6 bases, and 9 bases lay between the germline ends. The CDR3: CASSLGGTYEKLFF. CDR3 nucleotide sequence: TGTGCCAGCAGCTTGGGAGGCACCTATGAAAAACTGTTTTTT.

This chain joins TRBV10-3 and TRBJ2-5, with 10 nucleotides matching TRBD2. The CDR3 spans 17 residues. The germline CDR1 and CDR2 sequences are ENHRY and SYGVKD. The V segment lost 3 bases and the J segment 2 bases; nucleotides outside the gene matches: 9. The CDR3 loop reads CAISESETSGDQETQYF. The CDR3 DNA sequence: TGTGCCATCAGTGAATCAGAAACTAGCGGGGATCAAGAGACCCAGTACTTC.

The chain combines TRBV11-2 with TRBJ1-1, with unresolved D. V lost 3 bases and J lost 1, with 6 bases in between. The CDR3 has 13 amino acids. Germline CDR1 reads SGHAT; CDR2 reads FQNNGV. CDR3 in amino acids: CASSFNENTEAFF. In DNA, the CDR3 is TGTGCCAGCAGCTTCAACGAGAACACTGAAGCTTTCTTT.